Below, 22 T cell receptor beta chains from the same sample are listed, as sequenced in a study of response to subunit inactivated influenza vaccine. In TCRdb, the RT-PCR reads were re-called with MiXCR into one record per CDR3 protein. The repertoire includes roughly 760,000 distinct CDR3 sequences, approximately 21% of them detected once, and 9.5% to 13% sits in the top ten. The sequenced sample was PBMCs from blood, obtained about 5 days after vaccination. The receptors were sampled from a man between 50 and 59 years old who received an inactivated influenza vaccine.

This chain links TRBV24-1 with TRBJ2-3; D ambiguous. Trimming shortened V by 3 bases and J by 1 base, and 4 bases separated the two germline ends. Germline CDR1 reads KGHDR; CDR2 reads SFDVKD. CDR3 size: 13 residues. CDR3 region: CATSDLGTDTQYF. The CDR3 DNA follows: TGTGCCACCAGTGATCTCGGCACAGATACGCAGTATTTT.

A few counts support this clonotype. This sequence joins TRBV5-6 and TRBJ2-2, with TRBD2 identical over 11 bases. There are 17 residues in the CDR3. V gave up 0 bases and J gave up 1 base; unmatched junction bases: 2. CDR1 is SGHDT and CDR2 is YYEEEE in the germline V gene. CDR3 nucleotides: TGTGCCAGCAGCTTGGTGACTAGCGGGAAGAACACCGGGGAGCTGTTTTTT. This encodes CASSLVTSGKNTGELFF.

V is TRBV28 and J is TRBJ2-1; possibly TRBD1 or TRBD2 for D (5 bases each). CDR3 length equals 13 residues. From germline, CDR1 is MDHEN and CDR2 SYDVKM. V lost 4 bases and J 3 bases, leaving 7 bases between the germline ends. The CDR3 region has the DNA TGTGCCAGCAGTTGGGGGAACTACAATGAGCAGTTCTTC. It yields the protein CASSWGNYNEQFF. Full variable domain (remainder filled in from reference TRBV28 and TRBJ2-1): DVKVTQSSRYLVKRTGEKVFLECVQDMDHENMFWYRQDPGLGLRLIYFSYDVKMKEKGDIPEGYSVSREKKERFSLILESASTNQTSMYLCASSWGNYNEQFFGPGTRLTVL.

This clonotype was seen a handful of times. The chain links TRBV3-1 to TRBJ2-7; D gene uncertain. The germline gives CDR1 LGHDT, CDR2 YNNKEL (reference sequence). V lost 0 bases and J 6 bases, leaving 12 bases between the germline ends. The CDR3 loop spans 14 amino acids. Here the CDR3 reads CASSQDGVVPEQYF. The CDR3 DNA reads TGTGCCAGCAGCCAAGATGGTGTCGTTCCCGAGCAGTACTTC.

The chain uses TRBV6-5 and TRBJ1-1, with unresolved D. The CDR3 spans 14 residues. The V and J ends lost 0 bases and 6 bases respectively, with 11 bases between them. Germline lookup yields CDR1 MNHEY and CDR2 SVGAGI. CDR3 sequence: CASSYSKWSPEAFF. CDR3 nucleotides: TGTGCCAGCAGTTACTCGAAATGGTCCCCTGAAGCTTTCTTT.

This clonotype has a handful of counts. The rearrangement links TRBV9 to TRBJ1-6; 9 nucleotides match TRBD1. Germline values: CDR1 SGDLS, CDR2 YYNGEE. Trimming removed 4 bases from V and 9 bases from J; junction bases left unmatched: 11. The CDR3 is 16 amino acids. The CDR3 DNA reads as TGTGCCAGCAGCACCAATCCGGGACAGGGCAGTTCACCCCTCCACTTT. Translating gives CASSTNPGQGSSPLHF.

This clonotype occurred a few times. This chain uses TRBV7-9 with TRBJ2-3; D is unresolved. Looked up from germline, CDR1 is SEHNR and CDR2 is FQNEAQ (reference sequence). Trimming cost V 5 bases and J 4 bases, with 4 bases left between them. The CDR3 runs 11 residues. CDR3 loop: CASSVSDTQYF. For the CDR3, the DNA is TGTGCCAGCAGCGTCTCAGATACGCAGTATTTT.

This clonotype has only a few counts. The genes are TRBV5-1 and TRBJ1-3; no clear D gene. The CDR3 is made up of 16 amino acids. Trimming removed 0 bases from V and 2 bases from J, with 12 bases in between. Germline V lookup: CDR1 SGHRS, CDR2 YFSETQ. Written as DNA, the CDR3 is TGCGCCAGCAGCTTGGGAACCAGCGCCGCTGGAAACACCATATATTTT. Its translation: CASSLGTSAAGNTIYF.

The chain has TRBV7-8 and TRBJ1-4, with TRBD1 identical over 7 bases. Germline assignment: CDR1 SGHVS and CDR2 FQNEAQ. V trimming: 5 bases; J trimming: 5 bases; junction bases outside the gene matches: 5. The CDR3 is 14 amino acids. CDR3 nucleotide sequence: TGTGCCAGCAGCCTGCTGACAGGGAATGAAAAACTGTTTTTT. As protein: CASSLLTGNEKLFF. The full variable domain, its missing parts supplied by reference TRBV7-8 and TRBJ1-4, is GAGVSQSPRYKVAKRGQDVALRCDPISGHVSLFWYQQALGQGPEFLTYFQNEAQLDKSGLPSDRFFAERPEGSVSTLKIQRTQQEDSAVYLCASSLLTGNEKLFFGSGTQLSVL.

The chain uses TRBV25-1 and TRBJ2-2, with D tentatively TRBD2 (5 bases). The CDR3 runs 14 residues. From germline, CDR1 is MGHDK and CDR2 SYGVNS. Between the trimmed V and J ends, which lost 6 bases and 5 bases, there was a span of 13 bases. CDR3 DNA sequence: TGTGCCAGCAGACGCGGGTCGGGAACCGGGGAGCTGTTTTTT. As protein: CASRRGSGTGELFF.

The chain recombines TRBV5-1 with TRBJ2-5; perhaps TRBD1 as D (5 bases). The CDR3 sequence is 14 residues long. V was clipped by 4 bases and J by 5 bases, with 15 bases between them. Germline CDR1 SGHRS, CDR2 YFSETQ. This CDR3 reads CASSDTQGGETQYF. CDR3 sequence (DNA): TGCGCCAGCAGCGATACCCAGGGTGGGGAGACCCAGTACTTC.

This chain connects TRBV3-1 to TRBJ2-7; 7 bases fit TRBD1. CDR1 is LGHDT and CDR2 is YNNKEL in the germline V gene (reference sequence). This CDR3 has 15 residues. Trimming cost V 2 bases and J 3 bases; bases outside gene matches: 7. The CDR3 sequence: CASSQPSQGVYEQYF. Here the CDR3 DNA reads TGTGCCAGCAGCCAACCTTCCCAGGGGGTCTACGAGCAGTACTTC.

The CDR3 here is CASSYTQSDTIMNTEAFF. CDR3 bases: TGTGCCAGCAGTTATACCCAATCGGACACGATTATGAACACTGAAGCTTTCTTT. The chain uses TRBV6-2 or TRBV6-3 and TRBJ1-1, with a possible D match to TRBD1 (5 bases). Trimming removed 3 bases from V and 0 bases from J, with 20 bases in between. The CDR3 sequence is 18 residues long. From germline, CDR1 is MNHEY and CDR2 SVGEGT.

This clonotype was seen only a few times. The CDR3 protein is CASRTPGRGGENIQYF. DNA for the CDR3: TGTGCCAGCAGGACCCCGGGTCGGGGGGGGGAAAACATTCAGTACTTC. The V and J genes are TRBV6-1 and TRBJ2-4; TRBD2 agrees at 8 bases. CDR1 and CDR2 from the germline V gene are MNHNS and SASEGT. This CDR3 comprises 16 residues. After removal of 6 bases from V and 5 bases from J, the junction contained 12 bases not matched to a gene.

In its sample, this clonotype was seen a few times. This sequence joins TRBV20-1 and TRBJ1-5; possible D gene TRBD1, 5 bases. Trimming removed 3 bases at V and 0 bases at J, with 9 bases between. This CDR3 region has 14 residues. Germline assignment: CDR1 DFQATT and CDR2 SNEGSKA (reference sequence). The CDR3, as DNA: TGCAGTGCTAGGAGGGGCGTTAGCAATCAGCCCCAGCATTTT. Protein sequence: CSARRGVSNQPQHF.

This clonotype was observed a handful of times. The CDR3 spells CSAGGGNYGYTF. The CDR3 coding sequence is TGCAGTGCTGGAGGCGGTAACTATGGCTACACCTTC. The chain combines TRBV20-1 with TRBJ1-2, with D unclear. V was cut by 5 bases and J by 1 base, with 8 bases left in between. The germline CDR1 and CDR2 sequences are DFQATT and SNEGSKA (reference sequence). The CDR3 covers 12 residues.

This clonotype was seen more than once but under ten times. V and J are TRBV6-2 or TRBV6-3 and TRBJ2-7; 13 bases line up with TRBD2. The J segment lost 5 bases and the V segment lost 8 bases, leaving 6 bases of the junction unmatched. The CDR3 runs to 14 residues. The germline CDR1 and CDR2 sequences are MNHEY and SVGEGT. CDR3 in DNA: TGTGCCAGCCGAACTAGCGGGGGGGCTGACGAGCAGTACTTC. Protein sequence: CASRTSGGADEQYF.

V and J are TRBV20-1 and TRBJ1-4, with D unresolved. The CDR3 has 11 amino acids. CDR1 is DFQATT and CDR2 is SNEGSKA in the germline V gene (reference sequence). V dropped 6 bases and J dropped 5 bases, with 7 bases sitting between them. CDR3 protein: CSAGINEKLFF. The CDR3 DNA follows: TGCAGTGCCGGCATCAATGAAAAACTGTTTTTT.

The chain is built from TRBV6-2 or TRBV6-3 and TRBJ2-1, with 8 bases that match TRBD2. Looked up from germline, CDR1 is MNHEY and CDR2 is SVGEGT. The CDR3 length is 14 residues. V was clipped by 6 bases and J by 4 bases; unmatched bases: 5. Here the CDR3 DNA reads TGTGCCAGCAGAACGGGGGGGGATTACAATGAGCAGTTCTTC. It yields the protein CASRTGGDYNEQFF.

The chain couples TRBV3-1 to TRBJ2-2; 11 bases match TRBD2. The CDR3 is made up of 19 amino acids. J was trimmed by 4 bases and V by 0 bases; bases with no gene match: 10. Germline loops: CDR1 LGHDT, CDR2 YNNKEL (reference sequence). CDR3 nucleotide sequence: TGTGCCAGCAGCCAAGATCGGTCTAGCGGGAGGCCGGGCACCGGGGAGCTGTTTTTT. This sequence encodes CASSQDRSSGRPGTGELFF.

V gene TRBV20-1 combines with J gene TRBJ2-3, with 15 bases fitting TRBD2. Germline lookup yields CDR1 DFQATT and CDR2 SNEGSKA (reference sequence). The CDR3 sequence is 16 residues long. J was trimmed by 5 bases and V by 4 bases; bases with no gene match: 7. The CDR3 DNA reads as TGCAGTGCTAAAGGACTAGCGGGGGGGACTGTAGATACGCAGTATTTT. The encoded protein is CSAKGLAGGTVDTQYF.

The J gene is TRBJ2-2, the V gene TRBV7-7; D may be TRBD1 or TRBD2 (5 bases each). CDR1 and CDR2 from the germline V gene are SSHAT and FNYEAQ (reference sequence). Trimming took off 2 bases at V and 6 bases at J, with 10 bases between the two ends. CDR3 length equals 14 residues. CDR3 loop: CASSLILGAGELFF. The CDR3 nucleotides are TGTGCCAGCAGCTTAATTTTGGGGGCCGGGGAGCTGTTTTTT.